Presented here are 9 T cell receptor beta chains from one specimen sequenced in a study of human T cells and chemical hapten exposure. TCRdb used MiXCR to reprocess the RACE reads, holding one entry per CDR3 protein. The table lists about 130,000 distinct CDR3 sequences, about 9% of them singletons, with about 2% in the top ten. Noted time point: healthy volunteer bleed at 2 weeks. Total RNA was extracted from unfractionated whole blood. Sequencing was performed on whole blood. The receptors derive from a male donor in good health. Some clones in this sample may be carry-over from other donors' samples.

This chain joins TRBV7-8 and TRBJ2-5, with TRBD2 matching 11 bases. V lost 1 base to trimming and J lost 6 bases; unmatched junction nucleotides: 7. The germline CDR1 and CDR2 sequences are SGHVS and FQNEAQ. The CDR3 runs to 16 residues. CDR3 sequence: CASSLVLAGGAKTQYF. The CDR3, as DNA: TGTGCCAGCAGCTTAGTTCTAGCGGGGGGTGCCAAGACCCAGTACTTC.

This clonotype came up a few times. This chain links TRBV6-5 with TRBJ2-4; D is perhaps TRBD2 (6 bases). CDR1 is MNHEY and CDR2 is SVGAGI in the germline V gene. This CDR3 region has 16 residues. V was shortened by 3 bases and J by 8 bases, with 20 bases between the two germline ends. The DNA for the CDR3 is TGTGCCAGCAGTTATGGGGGGTTCATGCCCGGGGACATTCAGTACTTC. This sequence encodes CASSYGGFMPGDIQYF.

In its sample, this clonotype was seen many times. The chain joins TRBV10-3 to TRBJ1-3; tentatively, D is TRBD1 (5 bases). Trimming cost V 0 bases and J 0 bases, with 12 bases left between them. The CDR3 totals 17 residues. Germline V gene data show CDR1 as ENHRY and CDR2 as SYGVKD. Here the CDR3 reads CAISESPGPISGNTIYF. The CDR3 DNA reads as TGTGCCATCAGTGAGTCGCCGGGACCGATCTCTGGAAACACCATATATTTT.

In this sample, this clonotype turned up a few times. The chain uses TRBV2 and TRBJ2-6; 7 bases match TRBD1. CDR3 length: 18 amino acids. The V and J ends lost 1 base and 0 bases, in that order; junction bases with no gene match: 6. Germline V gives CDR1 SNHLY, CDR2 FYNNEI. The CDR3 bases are TGTGCCAGCAGTGAAGGGGACAGAGGTTTCTCTGGGGCCAACGTCCTGACTTTC. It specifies CASSEGDRGFSGANVLTF. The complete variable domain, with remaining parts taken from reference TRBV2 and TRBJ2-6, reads EPEVTQTPSHQVTQMGQEVILRCVPISNHLYFYWYRQILGQKVEFLVSFYNNEISEKSEIFDDQFSVERPDGSNFTLKIRSTKLEDSAMYFCASSEGDRGFSGANVLTFGAGSRLTVL.

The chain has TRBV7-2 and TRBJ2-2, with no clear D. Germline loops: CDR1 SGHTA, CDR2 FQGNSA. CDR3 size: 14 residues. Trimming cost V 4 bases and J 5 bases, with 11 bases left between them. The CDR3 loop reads CASSSYPGTGELFF. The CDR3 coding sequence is TGTGCCAGCAGCTCCTACCCAGGAACCGGGGAGCTGTTTTTT.

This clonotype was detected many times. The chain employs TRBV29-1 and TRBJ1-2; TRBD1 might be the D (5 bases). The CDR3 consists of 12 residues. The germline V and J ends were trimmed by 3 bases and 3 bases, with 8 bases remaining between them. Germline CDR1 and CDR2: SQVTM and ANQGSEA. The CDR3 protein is CSVDQGDYGYTF. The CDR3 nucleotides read TGCAGCGTTGATCAGGGCGACTATGGCTACACCTTC.

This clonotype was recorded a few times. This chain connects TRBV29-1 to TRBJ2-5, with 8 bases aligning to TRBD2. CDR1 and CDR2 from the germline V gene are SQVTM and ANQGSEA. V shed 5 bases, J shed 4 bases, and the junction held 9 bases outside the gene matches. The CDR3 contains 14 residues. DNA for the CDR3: TGCAGCGTTCCAAGCGGGAGTAATCTAGAGACCCAGTACTTC. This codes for CSVPSGSNLETQYF.

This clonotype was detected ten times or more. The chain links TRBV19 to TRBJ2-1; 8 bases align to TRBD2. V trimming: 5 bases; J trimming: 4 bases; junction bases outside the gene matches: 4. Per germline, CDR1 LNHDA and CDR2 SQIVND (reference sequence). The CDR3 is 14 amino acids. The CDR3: CASSPGGAYNEQFF. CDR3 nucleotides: TGTGCCAGTAGTCCCGGGGGGGCTTACAATGAGCAGTTCTTC.

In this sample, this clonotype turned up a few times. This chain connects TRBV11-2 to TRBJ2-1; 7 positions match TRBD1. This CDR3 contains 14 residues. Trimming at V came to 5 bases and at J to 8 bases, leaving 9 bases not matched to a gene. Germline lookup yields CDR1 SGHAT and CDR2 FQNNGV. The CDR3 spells CASSPIQGRYEQFF. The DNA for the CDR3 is TGTGCCAGCAGCCCAATACAGGGGCGGTATGAGCAGTTCTTC.